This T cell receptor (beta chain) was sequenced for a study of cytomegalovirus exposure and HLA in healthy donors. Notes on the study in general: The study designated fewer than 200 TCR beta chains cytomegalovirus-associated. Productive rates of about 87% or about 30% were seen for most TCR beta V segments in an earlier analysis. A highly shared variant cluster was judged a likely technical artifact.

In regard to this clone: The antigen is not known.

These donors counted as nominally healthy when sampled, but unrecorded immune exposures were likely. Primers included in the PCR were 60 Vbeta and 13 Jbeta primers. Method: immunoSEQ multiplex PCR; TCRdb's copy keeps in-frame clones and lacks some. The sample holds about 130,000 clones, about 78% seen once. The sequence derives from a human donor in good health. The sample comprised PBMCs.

CDR3 sequence: CASSPIDRGNTEAFF. The CDR3 nucleotides are TGCGCCAGCAGCCCCATCGACAGGGGGAACACTGAAGCTTTCTTT. This sequence joins TRBV4-1 and TRBJ1-1; 8 nucleotides align to TRBD1. The CDR3 has 15 residues. CDR1 and CDR2 (germline): MGHRA, YSYEKL. V trimming: 4 bases; J trimming: 1 base; junction bases outside the gene matches: 5.